This paragraph covers one TCR beta chain sequence. This specimen belongs to a study of cytomegalovirus exposure and HLA in healthy donors. Trimming took off 5 bases at V and 6 bases at J, with 8 bases between the two ends. The CDR3 has 12 residues. Per germline, CDR1 MNHEY and CDR2 SMNVEV (reference sequence). The primer mix had 60 Vbeta and 13 Jbeta primers. The assay was immunoSEQ multiplex PCR, and TCRdb's table has in-frame clones only and misses some. The table includes about 160,000 clones, over 75% detected once. The chain is built from TRBV27 and TRBJ2-1; D call uncertain. This sequence was found in a woman younger than 30 in good health and CMV-seronegative. Material: PBMCs. CDR3 DNA: TGTGCCAGCAGTGGCCGTGGCAATGAGCAGTTCTTC. Translated: CASSGRGNEQFF.